This TCR beta chain was recorded in a study of glioma-infiltrating T cells. Looking at the study overall: Glioblastomas were WHO grade IV, sampled at first diagnosis; low-grade were grade II. Target coverage was about 4- to 11-fold for 950,000 to 1,000,000 blood T cells.

The iRepertoire nested amplicon-rescue multiplex PCR amplified TCR alpha and beta CDR3s from RNA. TCRdb passed the multiplex PCR reads through MiXCR, listing each CDR3 protein once. Of 300,000 to 450,000 distinct CDR3 sequences in the sample, 41% are singletons; the top ten hold about 11%. The V gene's germline CDR1 is SGHTA and CDR2 FQGNSA. This CDR3 is 16 amino acids long. Trimming took off 0 bases at V and 5 bases at J, with 15 bases between the two ends. A word on this clonotype: Its antigen is as yet unknown.

Study findings and constraints: Tissue-blood divergence was below expectation in non-neoplastic patients, above in gliomas.

Sequences were obtained from glioma tissue, nonneoplastic brain tissue, or PBMCs (not recorded which). This chain joins TRBV7-2 and TRBJ2-3, with D possibly being TRBD1 or TRBD2 (6 bases each). The TCR comes from a human donor with low-grade glioma or glioblastoma, undergoing nonglioma brain surgery, or in good health (not recorded which). The CDR3 nucleotides read TGTGCCAGCAGCTTAGCGCGCGGGACAACGATAGATACGCAGTATTTT. This gives the protein CASSLARGTTIDTQYF.